The rows below give T cell receptor beta chains drawn from one sample of a study of beta chain features in type 1 diabetes. Profiling relied on immunoSEQ multiplex PCR, and the TCRdb table lists in-frame clones only, not all of them. The table includes 680,000 or so clones, over 10% detected once. Source material: naive CD4+ T cells from blood. The receptors originated from a man younger than 35 with type 1 diabetes. Each CDR3 is given with its conserved first and last residue.

j_gene: TRBJ2-2; v_gene: TRBV5-1; CDR3aa: CASSLARDRVPGELFF
j_gene: TRBJ2-7; v_gene: TRBV28; CDR3aa: CASSPTTYYEQYF
j_gene: TRBJ2-1; v_gene: TRBV29-1; CDR3aa: CSVDMGLAGGHNEQFF
j_gene: TRBJ1-5; v_gene: TRBV30; CDR3aa: CAWTGVGGNQPQHF
j_gene: TRBJ1-5; v_gene: TRBV23-1; CDR3aa: CAGHRVGVYDQPQHF
j_gene: TRBJ1-1; v_gene: TRBV25-1; CDR3aa: CASSFGQGYTEAFF
j_gene: TRBJ2-7; v_gene: TRBV5-6; CDR3aa: CASRTGYEYEQYF
j_gene: TRBJ1-2; v_gene: TRBV10-2; CDR3aa: CASSDRGTHGYTF
j_gene: TRBJ1-4; v_gene: TRBV9; CDR3aa: CASSQGGKLFF
j_gene: TRBJ1-4; v_gene: TRBV30; CDR3aa: CAWRDSTTNEKLFF
j_gene: TRBJ1-1; v_gene: TRBV10-3; CDR3aa: CAISESRHMDGAEAFF
j_gene: TRBJ1-2; v_gene: TRBV5-4; CDR3aa: CASRTGQGSSNYGYTF
j_gene: TRBJ2-3; v_gene: TRBV12-5; CDR3aa: CASGLNWGDTQYF
j_gene: TRBJ1-1; v_gene: TRBV6-5; CDR3aa: CASSYSGGMNTEAFF
j_gene: TRBJ1-5; v_gene: TRBV4-1; CDR3aa: CASSQPGQGNQPQHF
j_gene: .; v_gene: TRBV4-1; CDR3aa: CASSQPTGGRYEQYF
j_gene: TRBJ2-1; v_gene: TRBV5-1; CDR3aa: CASSYGITYNEQFF
j_gene: TRBJ1-1; v_gene: TRBV28; CDR3aa: CASTPRTGEAFF
j_gene: TRBJ2-2; v_gene: TRBV11-3; CDR3aa: CASRSTGNTGELFF
j_gene: TRBJ1-2; v_gene: TRBV9; CDR3aa: CASSVPGTNYGYTF
j_gene: TRBJ1-6; v_gene: TRBV7-3; CDR3aa: CASRTEGPFSSPLHF
j_gene: TRBJ2-4; v_gene: TRBV25-1; CDR3aa: CASSNNRDRANIQYF